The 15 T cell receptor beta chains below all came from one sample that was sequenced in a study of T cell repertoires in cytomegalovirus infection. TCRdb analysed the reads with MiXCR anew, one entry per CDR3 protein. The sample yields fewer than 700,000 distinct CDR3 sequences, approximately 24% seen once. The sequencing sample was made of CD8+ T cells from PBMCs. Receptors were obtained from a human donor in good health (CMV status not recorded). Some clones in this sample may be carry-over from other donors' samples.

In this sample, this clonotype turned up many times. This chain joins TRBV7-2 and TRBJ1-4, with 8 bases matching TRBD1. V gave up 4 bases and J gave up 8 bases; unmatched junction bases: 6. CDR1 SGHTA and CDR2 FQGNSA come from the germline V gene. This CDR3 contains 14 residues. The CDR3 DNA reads TGTGCCAGCAGCTCCACAGGGGGGGGCGAAAAACTGTTTTTT. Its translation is CASSSTGGGEKLFF.

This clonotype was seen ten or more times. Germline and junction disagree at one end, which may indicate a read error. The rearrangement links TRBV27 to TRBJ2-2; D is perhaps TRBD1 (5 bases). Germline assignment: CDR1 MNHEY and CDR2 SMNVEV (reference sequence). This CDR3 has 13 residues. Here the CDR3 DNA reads TGTGCCAGCAGTTTAACGGACACGGGGGAGCTGTTTTTT. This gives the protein CASSLTDTGELFF.

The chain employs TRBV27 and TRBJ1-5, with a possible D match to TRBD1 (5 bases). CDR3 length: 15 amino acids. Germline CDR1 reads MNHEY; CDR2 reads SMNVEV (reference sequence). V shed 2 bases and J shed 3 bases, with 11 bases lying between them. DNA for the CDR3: TGTGCCAGCAGTTTAATGGGGACCGACAATCAGCCCCAGCATTTT. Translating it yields CASSLMGTDNQPQHF.

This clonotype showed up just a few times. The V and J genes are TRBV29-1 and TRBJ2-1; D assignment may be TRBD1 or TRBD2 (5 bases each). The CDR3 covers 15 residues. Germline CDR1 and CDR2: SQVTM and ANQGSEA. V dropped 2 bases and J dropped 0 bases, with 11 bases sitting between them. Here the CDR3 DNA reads TGCAGCGTTGAATTGGGACCCAGCTCCTACAATGAGCAGTTCTTC. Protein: CSVELGPSSYNEQFF.

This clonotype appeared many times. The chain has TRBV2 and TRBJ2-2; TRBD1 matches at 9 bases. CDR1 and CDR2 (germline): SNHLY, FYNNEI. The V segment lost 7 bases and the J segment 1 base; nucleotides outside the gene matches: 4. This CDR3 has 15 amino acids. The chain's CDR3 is CASIRDRENTGELFF. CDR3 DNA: TGTGCCAGCATCCGGGACAGGGAGAACACCGGGGAGCTGTTTTTT.

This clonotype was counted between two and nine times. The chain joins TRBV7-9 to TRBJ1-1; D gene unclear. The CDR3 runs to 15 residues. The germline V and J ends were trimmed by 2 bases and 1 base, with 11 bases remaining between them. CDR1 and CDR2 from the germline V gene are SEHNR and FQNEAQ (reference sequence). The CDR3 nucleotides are TGTGCCAGCAGCTTACCCTCAGGAGGGAACACTGAAGCTTTCTTT. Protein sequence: CASSLPSGGNTEAFF.

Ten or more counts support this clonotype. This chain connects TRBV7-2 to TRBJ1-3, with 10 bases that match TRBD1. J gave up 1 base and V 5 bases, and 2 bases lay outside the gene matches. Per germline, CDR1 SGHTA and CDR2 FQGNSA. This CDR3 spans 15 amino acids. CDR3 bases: TGTGCCAGCAGCATGGGACAGGGGTCTGGAAACACCATATATTTT. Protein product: CASSMGQGSGNTIYF.

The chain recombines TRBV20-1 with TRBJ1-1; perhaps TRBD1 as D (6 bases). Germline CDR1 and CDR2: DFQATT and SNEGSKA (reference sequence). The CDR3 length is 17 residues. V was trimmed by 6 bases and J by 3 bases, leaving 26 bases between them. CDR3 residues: CSAIPRDTIKEDTEAFF. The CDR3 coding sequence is TGCAGTGCAATTCCCCGGGACACGATTAAGGAGGACACTGAAGCTTTCTTT.

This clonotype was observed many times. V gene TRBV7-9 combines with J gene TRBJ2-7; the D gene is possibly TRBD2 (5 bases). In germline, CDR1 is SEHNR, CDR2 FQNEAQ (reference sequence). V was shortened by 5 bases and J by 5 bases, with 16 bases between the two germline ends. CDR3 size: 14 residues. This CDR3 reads CASSPPREHDEQYF. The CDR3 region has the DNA TGTGCCAGCAGCCCGCCCCGGGAACACGACGAGCAGTACTTC.

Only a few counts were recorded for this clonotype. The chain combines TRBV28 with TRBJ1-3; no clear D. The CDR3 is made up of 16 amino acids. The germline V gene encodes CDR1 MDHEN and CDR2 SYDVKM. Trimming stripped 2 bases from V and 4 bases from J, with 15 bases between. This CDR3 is CASSLRFTGFGNTIYF. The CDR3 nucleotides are TGTGCCAGCAGTTTAAGGTTTACTGGGTTCGGAAACACCATATATTTT. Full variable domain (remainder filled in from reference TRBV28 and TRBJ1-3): DVKVTQSSRYLVKRTGEKVFLECVQDMDHENMFWYRQDPGLGLRLIYFSYDVKMKEKGDIPEGYSVSREKKERFSLILESASTNQTSMYLCASSLRFTGFGNTIYFGEGSWLTVV.

This CDR3 reads CASSVGPSPLHF. The CDR3 DNA sequence: TGTGCCAGCAGCGTCGGCCCTTCACCCCTCCACTTT. The chain joins TRBV9 to TRBJ1-6, with no clear D. V lost 2 bases to trimming and J lost 9 bases, with 6 bases between them. The CDR3 has 12 residues. Germline V gene data show CDR1 as SGDLS and CDR2 as YYNGEE.

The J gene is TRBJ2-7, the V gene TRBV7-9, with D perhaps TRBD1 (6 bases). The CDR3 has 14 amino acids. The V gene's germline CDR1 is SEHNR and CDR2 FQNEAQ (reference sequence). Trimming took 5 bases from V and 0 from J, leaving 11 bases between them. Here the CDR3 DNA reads TGTGCCAGCAGCCACCGGGACAACTCCTACGAGCAGTACTTC. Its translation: CASSHRDNSYEQYF.

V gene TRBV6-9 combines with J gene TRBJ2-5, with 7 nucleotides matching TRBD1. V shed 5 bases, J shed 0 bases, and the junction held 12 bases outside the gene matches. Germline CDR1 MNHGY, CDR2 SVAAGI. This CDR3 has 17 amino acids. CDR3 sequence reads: CASSPSTGWRYQETQYF. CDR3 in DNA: TGTGCCAGCAGTCCTTCGACAGGGTGGAGGTACCAAGAGACCCAGTACTTC.

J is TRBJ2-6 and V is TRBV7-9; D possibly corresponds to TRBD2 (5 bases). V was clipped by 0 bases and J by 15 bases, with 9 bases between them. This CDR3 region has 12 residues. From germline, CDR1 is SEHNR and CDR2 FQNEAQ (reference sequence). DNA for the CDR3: TGTGCCAGCAGCTTAGCAGGGCGGGCCCTGACTTTC. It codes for CASSLAGRALTF.

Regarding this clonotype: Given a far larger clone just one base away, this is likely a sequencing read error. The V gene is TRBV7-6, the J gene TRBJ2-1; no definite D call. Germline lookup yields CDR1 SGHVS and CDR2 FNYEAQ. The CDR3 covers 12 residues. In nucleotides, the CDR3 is TGTGCCAGCAGCTTCCGTTACAATAAGCAGTTCTTC. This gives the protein CASSFRYNKQFF.